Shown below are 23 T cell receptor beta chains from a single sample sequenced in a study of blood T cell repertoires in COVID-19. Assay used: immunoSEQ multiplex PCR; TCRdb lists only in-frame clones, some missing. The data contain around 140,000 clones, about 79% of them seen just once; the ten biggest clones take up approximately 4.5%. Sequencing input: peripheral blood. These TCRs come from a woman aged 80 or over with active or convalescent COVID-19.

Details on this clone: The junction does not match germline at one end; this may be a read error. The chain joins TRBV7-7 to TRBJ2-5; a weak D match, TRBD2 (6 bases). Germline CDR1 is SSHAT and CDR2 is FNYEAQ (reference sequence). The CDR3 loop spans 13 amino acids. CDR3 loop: CASSLEGAGTQYF. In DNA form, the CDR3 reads TGTGCTAGCAGCTTGGAGGGCGCAGGGACCCAGTACTTC.

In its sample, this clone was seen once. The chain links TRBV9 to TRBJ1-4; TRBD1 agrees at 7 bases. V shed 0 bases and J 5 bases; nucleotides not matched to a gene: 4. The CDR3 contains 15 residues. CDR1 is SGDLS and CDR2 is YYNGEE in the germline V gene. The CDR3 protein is CASSVGAGGNEKLFF. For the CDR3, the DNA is TGTGCCAGCAGCGTAGGGGCAGGGGGAAATGAAAAACTGTTTTTT.

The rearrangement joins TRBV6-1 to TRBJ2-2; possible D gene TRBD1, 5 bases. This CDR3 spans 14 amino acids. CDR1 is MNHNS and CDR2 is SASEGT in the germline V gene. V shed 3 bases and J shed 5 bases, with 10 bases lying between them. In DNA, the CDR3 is TGTGCCAGCAGTGATAACAGGAGAACCGGGGAGCTGTTTTTT. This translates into CASSDNRRTGELFF.

CDR3 protein: CATRPPGQRWYQPQHF. The CDR3 DNA reads TGTGCCACCAGACCCCCGGGCCAGCGGTGGTATCAGCCCCAGCATTTT. The chain couples TRBV24-1 to TRBJ1-5; D gene uncertain. Germline lookup yields CDR1 KGHDR and CDR2 SFDVKD. V was pared by 7 bases and J by 5 bases, with 20 bases between. This CDR3 is built from 16 residues.

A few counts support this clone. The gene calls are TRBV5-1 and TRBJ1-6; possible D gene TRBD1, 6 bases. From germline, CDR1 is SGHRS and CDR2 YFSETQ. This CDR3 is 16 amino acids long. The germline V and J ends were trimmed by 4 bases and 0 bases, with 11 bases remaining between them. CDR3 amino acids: CASSKGQSSYNSPLHF. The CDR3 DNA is TGCGCCAGCAGCAAAGGACAGAGCTCCTATAATTCACCCCTCCACTTT.

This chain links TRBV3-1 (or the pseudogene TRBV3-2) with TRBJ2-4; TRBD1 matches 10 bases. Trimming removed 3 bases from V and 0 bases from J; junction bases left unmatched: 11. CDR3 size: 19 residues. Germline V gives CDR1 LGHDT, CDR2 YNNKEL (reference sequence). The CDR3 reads CASSQWGQGNVRAKNIQYF. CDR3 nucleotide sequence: TGTGCCAGCAGCCAGTGGGGACAGGGGAACGTTAGAGCCAAAAACATTCAGTACTTC.

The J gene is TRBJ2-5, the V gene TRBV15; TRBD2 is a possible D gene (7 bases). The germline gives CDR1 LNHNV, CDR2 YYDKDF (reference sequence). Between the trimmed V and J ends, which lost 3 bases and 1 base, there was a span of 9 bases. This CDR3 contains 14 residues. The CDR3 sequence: CATSSGGAQETQYF. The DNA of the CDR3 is TGTGCCACCAGCAGTGGGGGGGCCCAAGAGACCCAGTACTTC.

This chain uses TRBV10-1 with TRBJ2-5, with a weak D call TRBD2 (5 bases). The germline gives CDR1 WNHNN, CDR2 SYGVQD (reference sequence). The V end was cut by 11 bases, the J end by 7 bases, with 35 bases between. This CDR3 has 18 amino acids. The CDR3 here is CAAISTAVSRRFYGTQYF. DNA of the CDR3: TGCGCCGCAATATCTACAGCAGTGAGCAGGAGGTTTTATGGGACCCAGTACTTC.

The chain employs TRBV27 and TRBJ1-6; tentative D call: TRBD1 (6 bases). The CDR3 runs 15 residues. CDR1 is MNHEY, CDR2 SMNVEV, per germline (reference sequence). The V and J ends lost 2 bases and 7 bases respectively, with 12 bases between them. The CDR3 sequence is CASSLRAGTNSPLHF. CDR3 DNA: TGTGCCAGCAGTTTACGAGCAGGGACAAATTCACCCCTCCACTTT.

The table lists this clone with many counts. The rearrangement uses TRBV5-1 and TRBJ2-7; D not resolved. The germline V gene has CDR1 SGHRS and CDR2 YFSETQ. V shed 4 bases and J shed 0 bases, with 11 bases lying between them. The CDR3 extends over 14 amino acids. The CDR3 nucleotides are TGCGCCAGCAGCCCCACGAAGAGCTCCTACGAGCAGTACTTC. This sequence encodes CASSPTKSSYEQYF.

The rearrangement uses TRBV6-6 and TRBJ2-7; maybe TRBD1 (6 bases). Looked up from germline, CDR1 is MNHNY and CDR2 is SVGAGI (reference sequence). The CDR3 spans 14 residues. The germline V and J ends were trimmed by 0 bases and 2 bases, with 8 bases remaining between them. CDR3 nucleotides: TGTGCCAGCAGTTACTCGCAGGGGACCTACGAGCAGTACTTC. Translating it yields CASSYSQGTYEQYF.

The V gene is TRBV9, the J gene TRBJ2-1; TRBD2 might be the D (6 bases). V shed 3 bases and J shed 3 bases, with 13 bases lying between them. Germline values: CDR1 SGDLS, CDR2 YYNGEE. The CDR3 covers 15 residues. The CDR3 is CASSEDAGNYNEQFF. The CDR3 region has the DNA TGTGCCAGCAGCGAGGACGCGGGAAACTACAATGAGCAGTTCTTC.

This CDR3 is CASSFTSGGPPGELFF. The CDR3 DNA reads as TGTGCCAGCAGCTTTACTAGCGGGGGCCCTCCCGGGGAGCTGTTTTTT. The chain recombines TRBV9 with TRBJ2-2; 11 positions match TRBD2. The CDR3 spans 16 residues. The germline V gene has CDR1 SGDLS and CDR2 YYNGEE. After removal of 4 bases from V and 6 bases from J, the junction contained 8 bases not matched to a gene.

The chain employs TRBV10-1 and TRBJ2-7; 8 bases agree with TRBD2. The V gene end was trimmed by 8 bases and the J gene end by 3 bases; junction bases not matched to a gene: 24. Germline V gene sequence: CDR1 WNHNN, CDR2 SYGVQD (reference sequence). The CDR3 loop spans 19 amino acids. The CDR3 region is CASASGPQTGGGRLYEQYF. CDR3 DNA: TGCGCCAGCGCCTCCGGGCCTCAAACGGGAGGGGGGCGGCTCTACGAGCAGTACTTC.

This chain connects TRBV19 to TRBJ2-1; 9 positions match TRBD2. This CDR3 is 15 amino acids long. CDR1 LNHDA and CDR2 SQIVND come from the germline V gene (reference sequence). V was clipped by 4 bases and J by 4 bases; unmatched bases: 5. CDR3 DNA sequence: TGTGCCAGTAGTAACAGCGGGGGGCCGTACAATGAGCAGTTCTTC. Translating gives CASSNSGGPYNEQFF.

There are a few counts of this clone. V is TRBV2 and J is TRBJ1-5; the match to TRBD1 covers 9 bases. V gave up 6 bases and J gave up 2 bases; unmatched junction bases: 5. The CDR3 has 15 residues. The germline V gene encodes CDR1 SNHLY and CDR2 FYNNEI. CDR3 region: CASRDRDRGNQPQHF. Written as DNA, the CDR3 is TGTGCCAGCAGAGACCGGGACAGGGGCAATCAGCCCCAGCATTTT.

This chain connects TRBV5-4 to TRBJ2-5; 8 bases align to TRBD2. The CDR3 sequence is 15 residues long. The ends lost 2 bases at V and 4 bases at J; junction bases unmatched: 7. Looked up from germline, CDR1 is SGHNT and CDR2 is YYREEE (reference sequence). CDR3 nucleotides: TGTGCCAGCAGCTTAAGTCCGGGGGGGGTAGAGACCCAGTACTTC. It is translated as CASSLSPGGVETQYF.

The CDR3 reads CASSLALGRSTDTQYF. CDR3 nucleotide sequence: TGTGCCAGCAGCTTAGCGCTTGGCAGGAGCACAGATACGCAGTATTTT. The chain joins TRBV7-9 to TRBJ2-3; D is uncertain. The V end lost 0 bases, the J end lost 0 bases, and 10 bases lay between the germline ends. The CDR3 loop spans 16 amino acids. Germline CDR1 SEHNR, CDR2 FQNEAQ (reference sequence).

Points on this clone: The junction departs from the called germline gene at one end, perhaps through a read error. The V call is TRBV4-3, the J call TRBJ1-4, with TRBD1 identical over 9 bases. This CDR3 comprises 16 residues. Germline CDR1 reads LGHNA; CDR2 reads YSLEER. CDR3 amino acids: CASSQDERQGVEKLFF. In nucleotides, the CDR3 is TGCGCCAGCAGTCAAGATGAGAGACAGGGGGTTGAAAAACTGTTTTTT.

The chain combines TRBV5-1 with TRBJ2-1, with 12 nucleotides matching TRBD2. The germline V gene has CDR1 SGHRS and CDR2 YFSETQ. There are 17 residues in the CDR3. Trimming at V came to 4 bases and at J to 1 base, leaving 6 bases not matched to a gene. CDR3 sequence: CASSITSGGPSYNEQFF. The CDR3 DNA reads TGCGCCAGCAGCATAACTAGCGGGGGGCCTTCCTACAATGAGCAGTTCTTC.

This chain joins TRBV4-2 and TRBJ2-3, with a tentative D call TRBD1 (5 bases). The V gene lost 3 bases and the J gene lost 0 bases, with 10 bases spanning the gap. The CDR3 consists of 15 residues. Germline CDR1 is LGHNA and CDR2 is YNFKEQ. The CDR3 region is CASSQLGASTDTQYF. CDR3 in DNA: TGTGCCAGCAGCCAGCTAGGGGCGAGCACAGATACGCAGTATTTT.

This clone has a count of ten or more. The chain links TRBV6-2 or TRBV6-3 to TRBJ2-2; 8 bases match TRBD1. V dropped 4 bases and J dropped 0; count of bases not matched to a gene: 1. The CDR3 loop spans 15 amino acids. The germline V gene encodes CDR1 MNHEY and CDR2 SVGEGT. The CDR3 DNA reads TGTGCCAGCAGTTTGGACAGGGCGAACACCGGGGAGCTGTTTTTT. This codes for CASSLDRANTGELFF.

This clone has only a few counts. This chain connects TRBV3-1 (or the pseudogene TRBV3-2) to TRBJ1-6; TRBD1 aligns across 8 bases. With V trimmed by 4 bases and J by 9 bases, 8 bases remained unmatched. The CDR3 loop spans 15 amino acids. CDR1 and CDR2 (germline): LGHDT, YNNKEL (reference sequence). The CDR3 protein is CASSPRTGRRSPLHF. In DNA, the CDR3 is TGTGCCAGCAGCCCCCGGACAGGGAGGCGTTCACCCCTCCACTTT.